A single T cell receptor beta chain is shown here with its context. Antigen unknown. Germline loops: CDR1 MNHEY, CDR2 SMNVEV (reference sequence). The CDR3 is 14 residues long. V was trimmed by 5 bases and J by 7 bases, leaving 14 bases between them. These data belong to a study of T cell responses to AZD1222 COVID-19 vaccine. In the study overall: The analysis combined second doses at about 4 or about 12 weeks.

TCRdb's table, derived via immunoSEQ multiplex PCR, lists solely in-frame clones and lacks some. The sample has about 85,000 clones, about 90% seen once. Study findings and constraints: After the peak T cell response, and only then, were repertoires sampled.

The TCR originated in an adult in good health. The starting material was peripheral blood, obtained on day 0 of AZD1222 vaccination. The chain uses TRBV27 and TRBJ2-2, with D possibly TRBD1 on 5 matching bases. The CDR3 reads CASSPQGLFGELFF. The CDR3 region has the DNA TGTGCCAGCAGTCCTCAGGGTCTTTTCGGGGAGCTGTTTTTT.